This record concerns one T cell receptor (beta chain) sequence. Germline values: CDR1 MNHEY, CDR2 SMNVEV (reference sequence). V was pared by 6 bases and J by 2 bases, with 15 bases between. The CDR3 is 15 residues long. The sample originates from a study of blood T cell repertoires in COVID-19. Turning to the study itself: Sites in the United States, Italy and Spain provided acute and convalescent COVID-19 samples. T cells, B-cell-depleted T cells, or PBMCs supplied cDNA or gDNA.

Study processing details: Reference gene primer amplification yielded estimated nucleated cell counts. Method: immunoSEQ multiplex PCR; TCRdb's copy keeps in-frame clones and lacks some. V and J calls and clone size are as listed in that table; D and trimming were resolved from the DNA. This sample has around 170,000 clones, with under 85% found just once. The sequence was collected from a woman aged 40 to 49 with acute or convalescent COVID-19. The chain employs TRBV27 and TRBJ2-3; possible D gene TRBD2, 6 bases. Source material: peripheral blood. The chain's CDR3 is CASRSRQRATDTQYF. For the CDR3, the DNA is TGTGCCAGCAGATCCCGACAGCGGGCCACAGATACGCAGTATTTT.